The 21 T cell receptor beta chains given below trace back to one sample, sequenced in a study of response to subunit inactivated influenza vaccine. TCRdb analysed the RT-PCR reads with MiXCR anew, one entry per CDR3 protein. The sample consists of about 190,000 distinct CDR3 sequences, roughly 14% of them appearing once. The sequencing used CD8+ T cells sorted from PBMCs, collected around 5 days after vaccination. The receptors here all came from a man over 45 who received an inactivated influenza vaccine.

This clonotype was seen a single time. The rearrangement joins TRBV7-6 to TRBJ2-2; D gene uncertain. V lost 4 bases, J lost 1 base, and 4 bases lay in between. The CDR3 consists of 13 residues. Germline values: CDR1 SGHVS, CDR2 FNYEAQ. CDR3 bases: TGTGCCAGCAGCTCCGAGAACACCGGGGAGCTGTTTTTT. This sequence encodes CASSSENTGELFF.

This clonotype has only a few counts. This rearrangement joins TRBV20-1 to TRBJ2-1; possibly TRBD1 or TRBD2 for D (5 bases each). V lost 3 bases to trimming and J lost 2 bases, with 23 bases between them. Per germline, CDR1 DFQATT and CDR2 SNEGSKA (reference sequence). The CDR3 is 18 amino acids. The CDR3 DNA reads TGCAGTGCTAGTCACCCGGGGCAGCTAGCCGCCCCCTACAATGAGCAGTTCTTC. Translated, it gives CSASHPGQLAAPYNEQFF.

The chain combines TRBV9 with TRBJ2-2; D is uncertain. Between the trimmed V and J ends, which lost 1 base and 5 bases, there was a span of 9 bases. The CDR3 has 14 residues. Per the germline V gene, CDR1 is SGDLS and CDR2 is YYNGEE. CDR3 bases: TGTGCCAGCAGCGTAACAGCGCCGACCGGGGAGCTGTTTTTT. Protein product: CASSVTAPTGELFF. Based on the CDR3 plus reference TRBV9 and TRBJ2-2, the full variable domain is DSGVTQTPKHLITATGQRVTLRCSPRSGDLSVYWYQQSLDQGLQFLIQYYNGEERAKGNILERFSAQQFPDLHSELNLSSLELGDSALYFCASSVTAPTGELFFGEGSRLTVL.

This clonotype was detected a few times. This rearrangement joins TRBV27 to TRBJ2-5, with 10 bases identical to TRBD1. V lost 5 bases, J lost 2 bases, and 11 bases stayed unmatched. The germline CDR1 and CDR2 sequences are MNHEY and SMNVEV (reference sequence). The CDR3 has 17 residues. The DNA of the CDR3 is TGTGCCAGCAGTGACCAAGCCGGGACAGGGGTACAAGAGACCCAGTACTTC. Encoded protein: CASSDQAGTGVQETQYF.

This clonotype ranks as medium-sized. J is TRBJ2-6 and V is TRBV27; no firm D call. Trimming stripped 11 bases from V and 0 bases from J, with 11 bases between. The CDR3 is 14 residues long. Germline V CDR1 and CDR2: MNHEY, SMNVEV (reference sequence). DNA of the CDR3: TGTGCCTCCTGCACCAACTCTGGGGCCAACGTCCTGACTTTC. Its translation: CASCTNSGANVLTF.

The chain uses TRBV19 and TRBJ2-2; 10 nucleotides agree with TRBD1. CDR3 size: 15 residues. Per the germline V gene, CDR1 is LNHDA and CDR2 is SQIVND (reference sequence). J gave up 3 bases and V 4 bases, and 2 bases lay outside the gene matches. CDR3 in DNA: TGTGCCAGTAGTAAGACAGGGGGCCACACCGGGGAGCTGTTTTTT. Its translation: CASSKTGGHTGELFF.

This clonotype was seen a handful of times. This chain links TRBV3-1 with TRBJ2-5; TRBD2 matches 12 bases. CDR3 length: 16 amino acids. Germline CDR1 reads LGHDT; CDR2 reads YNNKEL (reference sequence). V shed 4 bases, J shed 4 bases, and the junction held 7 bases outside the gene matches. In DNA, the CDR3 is TGTGCCAGCAGCCCTACGACTAGCGGGGGATCAGAGACCCAGTACTTC. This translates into CASSPTTSGGSETQYF.

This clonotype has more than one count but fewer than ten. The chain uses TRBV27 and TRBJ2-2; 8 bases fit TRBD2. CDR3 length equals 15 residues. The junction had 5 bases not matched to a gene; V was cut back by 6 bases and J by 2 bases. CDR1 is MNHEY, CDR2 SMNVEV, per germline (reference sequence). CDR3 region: CASRAGGANTGELFF. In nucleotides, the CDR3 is TGTGCCAGCAGGGCGGGGGGTGCCAACACCGGGGAGCTGTTTTTT.

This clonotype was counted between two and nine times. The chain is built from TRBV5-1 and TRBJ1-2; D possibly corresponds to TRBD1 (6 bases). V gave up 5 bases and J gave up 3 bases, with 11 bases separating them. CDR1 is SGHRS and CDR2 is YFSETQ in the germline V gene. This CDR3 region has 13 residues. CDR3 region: CASSHGQHYGYTF. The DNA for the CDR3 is TGCGCCAGCAGTCATGGACAGCACTATGGCTACACCTTC.

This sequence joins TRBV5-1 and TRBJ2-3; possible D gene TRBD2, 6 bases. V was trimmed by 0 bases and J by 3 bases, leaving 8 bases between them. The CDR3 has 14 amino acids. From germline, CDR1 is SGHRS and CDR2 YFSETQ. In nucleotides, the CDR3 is TGCGCCAGCAGCTTGGACGCGGGGACAGATACGCAGTATTTT. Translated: CASSLDAGTDTQYF.

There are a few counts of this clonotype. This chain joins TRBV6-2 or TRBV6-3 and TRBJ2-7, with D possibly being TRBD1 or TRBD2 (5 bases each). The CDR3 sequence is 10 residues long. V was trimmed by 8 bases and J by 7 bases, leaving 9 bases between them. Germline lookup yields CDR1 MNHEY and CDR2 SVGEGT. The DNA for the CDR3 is TGTGCCAGCGGGGGAATAGAGCAGTACTTC. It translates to CASGGIEQYF.

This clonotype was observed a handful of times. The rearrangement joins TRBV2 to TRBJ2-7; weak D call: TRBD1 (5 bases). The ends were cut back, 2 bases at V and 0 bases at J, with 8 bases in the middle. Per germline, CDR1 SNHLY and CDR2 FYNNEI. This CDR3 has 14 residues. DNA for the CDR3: TGTGCCAGCAGTGAAAAGGGGTTCTCCTACGAGCAGTACTTC. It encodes CASSEKGFSYEQYF.

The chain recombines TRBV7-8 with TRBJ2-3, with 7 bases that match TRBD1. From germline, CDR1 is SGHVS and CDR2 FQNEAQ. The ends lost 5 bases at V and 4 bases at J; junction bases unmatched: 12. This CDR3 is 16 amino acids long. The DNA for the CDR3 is TGTGCCAGCAGCCGAGCCGACAGGGTAACCCCAGATACGCAGTATTTT. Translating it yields CASSRADRVTPDTQYF.

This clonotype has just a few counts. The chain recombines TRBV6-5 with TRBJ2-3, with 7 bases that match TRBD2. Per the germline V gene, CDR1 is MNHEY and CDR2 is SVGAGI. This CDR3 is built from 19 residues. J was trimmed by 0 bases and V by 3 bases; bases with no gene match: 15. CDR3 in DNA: TGTGCCAGCAGTTATGGCTGGGGCGGGGGAGGACCTAGCACAGATACGCAGTATTTT. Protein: CASSYGWGGGGPSTDTQYF.

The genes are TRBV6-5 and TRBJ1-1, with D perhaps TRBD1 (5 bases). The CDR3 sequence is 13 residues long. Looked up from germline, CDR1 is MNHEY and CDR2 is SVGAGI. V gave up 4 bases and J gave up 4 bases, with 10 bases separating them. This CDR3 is CASSWDGGTEAFF. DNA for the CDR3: TGTGCCAGCAGTTGGGACGGGGGCACTGAAGCTTTCTTT.

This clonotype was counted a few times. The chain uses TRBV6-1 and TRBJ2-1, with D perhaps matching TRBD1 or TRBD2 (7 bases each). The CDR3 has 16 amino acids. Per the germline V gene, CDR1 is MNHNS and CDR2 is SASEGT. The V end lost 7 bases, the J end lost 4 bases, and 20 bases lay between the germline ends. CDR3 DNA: TGTGCCAGCACTCCAGGGGGGGGAGGGCCTTACAATGAGCAGTTCTTC. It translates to CASTPGGGGPYNEQFF.

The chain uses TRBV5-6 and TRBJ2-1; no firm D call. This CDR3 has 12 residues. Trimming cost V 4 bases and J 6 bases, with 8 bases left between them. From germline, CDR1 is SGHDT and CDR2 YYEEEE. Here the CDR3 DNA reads TGTGCCAGCAGCCGAGGATTCAATGAGCAGTTCTTC. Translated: CASSRGFNEQFF.

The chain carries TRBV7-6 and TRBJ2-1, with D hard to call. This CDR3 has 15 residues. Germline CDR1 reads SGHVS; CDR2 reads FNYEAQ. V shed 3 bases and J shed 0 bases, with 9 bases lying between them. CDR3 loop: CASSFGPSSYNEQFF. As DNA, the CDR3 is TGTGCCAGCAGCTTCGGGCCGAGCTCCTACAATGAGCAGTTCTTC.

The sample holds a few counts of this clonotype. The CDR3 DNA follows: TGCAGTGCTCAAACCCTAGGTGAGGGACTAGCGCCTTACAATGAGCAGTTCTTC. Translating gives CSAQTLGEGLAPYNEQFF. The chain joins TRBV20-1 to TRBJ2-1; the match to TRBD2 covers 10 bases. Per germline, CDR1 DFQATT and CDR2 SNEGSKA (reference sequence). CDR3 length equals 18 residues. After removal of 5 bases from V and 4 bases from J, the junction contained 17 bases not matched to a gene.

CDR3 sequence reads: CASSGPGGSGEWETQYF. The CDR3 DNA reads as TGTGCCAGCAGCGGCCCGGGGGGTAGCGGAGAATGGGAGACCCAGTACTTC. The chain couples TRBV7-9 to TRBJ2-5, with TRBD2 identical over 7 bases. With V trimmed by 5 bases and J by 5 bases, 17 bases remained unmatched. Germline CDR1 and CDR2: SEHNR and FQNEAQ (reference sequence). CDR3 length: 17 residues.

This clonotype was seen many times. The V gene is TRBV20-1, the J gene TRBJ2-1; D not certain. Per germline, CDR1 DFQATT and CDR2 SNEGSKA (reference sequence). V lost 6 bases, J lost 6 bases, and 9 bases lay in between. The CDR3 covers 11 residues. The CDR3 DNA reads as TGCAGTGCCACCCCCCTCAATGAGCAGTTCTTC. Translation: CSATPLNEQFF.